This passage covers 15 T cell receptor beta chains from one sample sequenced in a study of blood T cell repertoires in COVID-19. Some clones are missing from TCRdb's copy, which holds only in-frame ones; the method was immunoSEQ multiplex PCR. The data contain some 210,000 clones, 92% of them singletons. Sequencing was carried out using peripheral blood. These receptors all stem from a man aged 25 to 45 with acute or convalescent COVID-19.

This clone appeared once. For the CDR3, the DNA is TGTGCCAGCAGACTACAGGGGATTGCTGAAGCTTTCTTT. Translated: CASRLQGIAEAFF. The rearrangement joins TRBV6-5 to TRBJ1-1; TRBD1 matches 7 bases. V trimming: 6 bases; J trimming: 6 bases; junction bases outside the gene matches: 7. CDR3 length: 13 amino acids. The germline V gene encodes CDR1 MNHEY and CDR2 SVGAGI.

V gene TRBV27 combines with J gene TRBJ2-1; 8 bases are a match to TRBD1. This CDR3 comprises 16 residues. CDR1 is MNHEY, CDR2 SMNVEV, per germline (reference sequence). The V segment lost 3 bases and the J segment 4 bases; nucleotides outside the gene matches: 8. The CDR3 region has the DNA TGTGCCAGCAGTTTTTCCGGGGACAGGTGGTACAATGAGCAGTTCTTC. It encodes CASSFSGDRWYNEQFF.

The chain couples TRBV20-1 to TRBJ2-1, with a tentative D call TRBD2 (6 bases). The V gene's germline CDR1 is DFQATT and CDR2 SNEGSKA (reference sequence). Trimming left V 8 bases short and J 7 bases short, with 12 bases between. The CDR3 consists of 11 residues. CDR3 residues: CSPYGGNEQFF. CDR3 nucleotides: TGCAGTCCCTACGGAGGGAATGAGCAGTTCTTC.

The J gene is TRBJ2-3, the V gene TRBV5-6; 7 bases align to TRBD2. The CDR3 length is 16 residues. Trimming removed 2 bases from V and 6 bases from J; junction bases left unmatched: 12. Looked up from germline, CDR1 is SGHDT and CDR2 is YYEEEE. The chain's CDR3 is CASSFWAAAGGDTQYF. DNA for the CDR3: TGTGCCAGCAGCTTTTGGGCAGCGGCCGGGGGGGATACGCAGTATTTT.

This rearrangement joins TRBV9 to TRBJ2-1; D is unclear. CDR1 and CDR2 (germline): SGDLS, YYNGEE. The CDR3 spans 13 residues. V lost 0 bases, J lost 6 bases, and 7 bases lay in between. The DNA for the CDR3 is TGTGCCAGCAGCGTAGAACAGTCCAATGAGCAGTTCTTC. Its protein is CASSVEQSNEQFF.

This clone was seen a single time. J is TRBJ1-4 and V is TRBV24-1; 8 positions agree with TRBD1. V lost 2 bases, J lost 2 bases, and 6 bases stayed unmatched. The germline V gene has CDR1 KGHDR and CDR2 SFDVKD. The CDR3 consists of 17 residues. CDR3 in amino acids: CATSDSRQGRTNEKLFF. The CDR3 coding sequence is TGTGCCACCAGTGATTCACGACAGGGGAGGACTAATGAAAAACTGTTTTTT.

CDR3 residues: CASSDRNEQFF. The CDR3 nucleotides are TGTGCCAGCTCAGACAGAAATGAGCAGTTCTTC. V gene TRBV18 combines with J gene TRBJ2-1; D perhaps matches TRBD1 (5 bases). V lost 5 bases and J 7 bases, leaving 6 bases between the germline ends. The CDR3 totals 11 residues. CDR1 is KGHSH and CDR2 is LQKENI in the germline V gene.

V is TRBV28 and J is TRBJ1-5; D ambiguous. This CDR3 comprises 15 residues. Between the trimmed V and J ends, which lost 7 bases and 4 bases, there was a span of 17 bases. Germline V lookup: CDR1 MDHEN, CDR2 SYDVKM. The CDR3 nucleotides read TGTGCCAGCACACCCCTTAAGGTGAGGAATCAGCCCCAGCATTTT. This sequence encodes CASTPLKVRNQPQHF.

V is TRBV6-5 and J is TRBJ1-6; D is possibly TRBD1 (5 bases). The CDR3 is 13 residues long. The V end lost 10 bases, the J end lost 14 bases, and 21 bases lay between the germline ends. Germline V gene sequence: CDR1 MNHEY, CDR2 SVGAGI. The DNA for the CDR3 is TGTGCCACCCAAAGGGACGGAGCGGGGACCCTCCACTTT. This sequence encodes CATQRDGAGTLHF.

This chain uses TRBV7-2 with TRBJ2-2, with 11 bases aligning to TRBD2. Germline V lookup: CDR1 SGHTA, CDR2 FQGNSA. CDR3 length: 14 amino acids. With V trimmed by 5 bases and J by 6 bases, 2 bases remained unmatched. In DNA, the CDR3 is TGTGCCAGCAGCCCGGGACTAGCGGCCGGGGAGCTGTTTTTT. It encodes CASSPGLAAGELFF. Complete variable domain (other parts from reference TRBV7-2 and TRBJ2-2): GAGVSQSPSNKVTEKGKDVELRCDPISGHTALYWYRQSLGQGLEFLIYFQGNSAPDKSGLPSDRFSAERTGGSVSTLTIQRTQQEDSAVYLCASSPGLAAGELFFGEGSRLTVL.

This chain links TRBV10-3 with TRBJ1-5; the D gene is possibly TRBD1 (5 bases). With 6 bases removed from V and 6 bases from J, the gap between germline ends came to 12 bases. CDR3 length: 13 residues. Germline CDR1 reads ENHRY; CDR2 reads SYGVKD. CDR3 coding DNA: TGTGCCATCAGCAGGGACTTGGGTCAGCCCCAGCATTTT. Its translation is CAISRDLGQPQHF.

The chain carries TRBV6-5 and TRBJ1-3; 11 nucleotides match TRBD1. V lost 7 bases, J lost 2 bases, and 4 bases stayed unmatched. The germline V gene has CDR1 MNHEY and CDR2 SVGAGI. The CDR3 length is 15 residues. The CDR3 here is CASTADRGPGNTIYF. For the CDR3, the DNA is TGTGCCAGCACCGCGGACAGGGGGCCTGGAAACACCATATATTTT.

This chain links TRBV9 with TRBJ2-3; 10 bases align to TRBD1. With V trimmed by 3 bases and J by 6 bases, 7 bases remained unmatched. The CDR3 runs 15 residues. Germline V CDR1 and CDR2: SGDLS, YYNGEE. The CDR3 DNA reads TGTGCCAGCAGCGCCGGGACAGGGGTGTCCGATACGCAGTATTTT. This gives the protein CASSAGTGVSDTQYF.

In nucleotides, the CDR3 is TGCGCCAGCAGCCAAGATCAGAGGGGGTTTAGAAACACCATATATTTT. It translates to CASSQDQRGFRNTIYF. The V call is TRBV4-1, the J call TRBJ1-3; TRBD1 might be the D (6 bases). V gave up 0 bases and J gave up 5 bases, with 14 bases separating them. This CDR3 is 16 amino acids long. Germline V gives CDR1 MGHRA, CDR2 YSYEKL.

The V call is TRBV24-1, the J call TRBJ1-4; 10 bases map to TRBD1. The ends lost 4 bases at V and 5 bases at J; junction bases unmatched: 6. Germline CDR1 reads KGHDR; CDR2 reads SFDVKD. The CDR3 contains 16 residues. DNA for the CDR3: TGTGCCACCAGTGAGCACCCGGGACAGGGGAATGAAAAACTGTTTTTT. Translation gives CATSEHPGQGNEKLFF.